This TCR beta chain was identified during a study of T cells in Graves' hyperthyroidism and ophthalmopathy. Study-wide results and limits: Most thyroid-expanded clonotypes above 0.001 were also found in blood.

TCR beta CDR3 regions were amplified from RNA. RT-PCR in the first round (using the HTBI primer set) targeted the TCR CDR3. TCRdb reanalysed the multiplex PCR reads using MiXCR and keeps one entry per CDR3 protein. Altogether hundreds of thousands of distinct CDR3 sequences are present, 17% being singletons, with the ten largest covering 17%. The study left out patients who had uncontrolled infection, other autoimmune disease, pregnancy or lactation. There are 15 residues in the CDR3. V lost 5 bases, J lost 1 base, and 13 bases lay in between. This clonotype has at least ten counts. What it binds is not known.

This sequence joins TRBV12-3 or TRBV12-4 and TRBJ2-3; a weak D match, TRBD1 (6 bases). This clonotype was obtained from a woman between 18 and 29 years old with Graves' ophthalmopathy. The sequenced sample was blood. The CDR3 reads CASSATGEGTDTQYF. In DNA, the CDR3 is TGTGCCAGCAGTGCGACAGGTGAAGGCACAGATACGCAGTATTTT.